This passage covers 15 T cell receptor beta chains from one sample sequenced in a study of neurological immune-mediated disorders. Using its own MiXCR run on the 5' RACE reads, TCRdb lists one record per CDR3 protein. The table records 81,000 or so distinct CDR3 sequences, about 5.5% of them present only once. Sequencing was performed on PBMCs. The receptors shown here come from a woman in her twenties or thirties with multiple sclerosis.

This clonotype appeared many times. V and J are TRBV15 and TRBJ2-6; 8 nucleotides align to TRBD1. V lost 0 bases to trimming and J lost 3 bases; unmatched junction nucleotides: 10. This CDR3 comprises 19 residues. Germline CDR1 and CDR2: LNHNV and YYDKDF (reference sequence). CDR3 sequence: CATSRDGGTGVLGANVLTF. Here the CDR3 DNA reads TGTGCCACCAGCAGAGACGGTGGGACAGGAGTACTTGGGGCCAACGTCCTGACTTTC.

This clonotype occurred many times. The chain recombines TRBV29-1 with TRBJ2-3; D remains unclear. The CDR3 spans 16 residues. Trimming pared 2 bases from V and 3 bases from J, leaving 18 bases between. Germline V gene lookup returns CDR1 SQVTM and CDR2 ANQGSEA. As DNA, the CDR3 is TGCAGCGTTGAACCCCCGTTAGGAGAGGATACAGATACGCAGTATTTT. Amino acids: CSVEPPLGEDTDTQYF.

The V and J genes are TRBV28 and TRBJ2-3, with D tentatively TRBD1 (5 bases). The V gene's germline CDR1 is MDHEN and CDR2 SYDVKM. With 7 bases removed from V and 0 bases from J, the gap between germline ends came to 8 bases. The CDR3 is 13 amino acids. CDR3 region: CASTGHSTDTQYF. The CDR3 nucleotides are TGTGCCAGCACCGGACATAGCACAGATACGCAGTATTTT. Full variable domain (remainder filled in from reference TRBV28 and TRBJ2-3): DVKVTQSSRYLVKRTGEKVFLECVQDMDHENMFWYRQDPGLGLRLIYFSYDVKMKEKGDIPEGYSVSREKKERFSLILESASTNQTSMYLCASTGHSTDTQYFGPGTRLTVL.

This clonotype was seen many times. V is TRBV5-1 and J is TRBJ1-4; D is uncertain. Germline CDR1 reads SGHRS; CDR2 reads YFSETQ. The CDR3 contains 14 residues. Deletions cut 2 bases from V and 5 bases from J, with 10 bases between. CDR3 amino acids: CASSFQQTNEKLFF. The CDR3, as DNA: TGCGCCAGCAGCTTTCAACAGACGAATGAAAAACTGTTTTTT.

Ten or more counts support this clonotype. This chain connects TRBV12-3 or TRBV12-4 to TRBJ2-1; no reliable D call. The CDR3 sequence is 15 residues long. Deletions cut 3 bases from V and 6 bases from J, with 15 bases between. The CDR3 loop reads CASSFALLEGNEQFF. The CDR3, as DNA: TGTGCCAGCAGTTTCGCATTGCTAGAAGGCAATGAGCAGTTCTTC.

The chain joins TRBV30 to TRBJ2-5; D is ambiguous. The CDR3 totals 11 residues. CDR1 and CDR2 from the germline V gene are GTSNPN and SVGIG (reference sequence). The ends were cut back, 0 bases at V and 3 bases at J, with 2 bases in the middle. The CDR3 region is CAWSVEETQYF. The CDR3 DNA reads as TGTGCCTGGAGTGTAGAAGAGACCCAGTACTTC.

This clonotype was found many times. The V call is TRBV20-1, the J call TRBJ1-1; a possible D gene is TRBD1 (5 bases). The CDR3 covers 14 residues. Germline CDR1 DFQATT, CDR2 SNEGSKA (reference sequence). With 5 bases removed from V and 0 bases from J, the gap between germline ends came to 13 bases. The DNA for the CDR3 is TGCAGTGCTGACTCGGGACGGTTGAACACTGAAGCTTTCTTT. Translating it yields CSADSGRLNTEAFF.

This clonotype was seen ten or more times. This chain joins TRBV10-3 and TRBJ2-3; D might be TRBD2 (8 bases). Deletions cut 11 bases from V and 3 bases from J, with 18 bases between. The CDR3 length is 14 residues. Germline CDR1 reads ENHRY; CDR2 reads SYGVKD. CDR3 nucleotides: TGTGCCTCCAGGGGGGGACTAGATACAGATACGCAGTATTTT. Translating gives CASRGGLDTDTQYF.

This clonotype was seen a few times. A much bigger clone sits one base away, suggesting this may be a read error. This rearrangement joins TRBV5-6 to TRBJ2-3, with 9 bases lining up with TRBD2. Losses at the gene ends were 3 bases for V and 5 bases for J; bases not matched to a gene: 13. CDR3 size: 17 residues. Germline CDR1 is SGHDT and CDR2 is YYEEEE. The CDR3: CASSSGQLAGAGDTQYF. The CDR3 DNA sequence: TGTGCCAGCAGCTCTGGACAATTAGCGGGAGCTGGAGATACGCAGTATTTT.

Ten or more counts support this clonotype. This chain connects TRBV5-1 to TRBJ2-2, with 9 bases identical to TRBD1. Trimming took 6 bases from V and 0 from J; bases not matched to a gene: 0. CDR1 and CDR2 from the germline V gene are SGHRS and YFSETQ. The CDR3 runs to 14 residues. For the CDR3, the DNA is TGCGCCAGCAACAGGGGGCCGAACACCGGGGAGCTGTTTTTT. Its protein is CASNRGPNTGELFF.

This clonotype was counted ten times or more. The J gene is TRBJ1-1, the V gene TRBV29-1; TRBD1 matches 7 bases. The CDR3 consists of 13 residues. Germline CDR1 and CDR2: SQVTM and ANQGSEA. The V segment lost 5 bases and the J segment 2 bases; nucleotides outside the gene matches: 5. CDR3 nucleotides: TGCAGCGTTCCGGGACAGATAAACACTGAAGCTTTCTTT. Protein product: CSVPGQINTEAFF.

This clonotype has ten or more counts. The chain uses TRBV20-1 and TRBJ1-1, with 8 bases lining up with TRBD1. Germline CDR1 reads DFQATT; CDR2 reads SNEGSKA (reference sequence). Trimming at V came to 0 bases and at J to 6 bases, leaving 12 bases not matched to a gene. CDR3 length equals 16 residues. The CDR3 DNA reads TGCAGTGCTAGAGATGGAGACAGGGGCTATTCCTCTGAAGCTTTCTTT. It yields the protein CSARDGDRGYSSEAFF.

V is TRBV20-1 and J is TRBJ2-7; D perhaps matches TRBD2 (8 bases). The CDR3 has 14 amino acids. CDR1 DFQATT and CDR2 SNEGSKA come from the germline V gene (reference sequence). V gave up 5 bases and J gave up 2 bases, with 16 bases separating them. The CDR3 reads CSAETGTSPYEQYF. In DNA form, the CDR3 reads TGCAGTGCTGAGACAGGGACTAGTCCCTACGAGCAGTACTTC.

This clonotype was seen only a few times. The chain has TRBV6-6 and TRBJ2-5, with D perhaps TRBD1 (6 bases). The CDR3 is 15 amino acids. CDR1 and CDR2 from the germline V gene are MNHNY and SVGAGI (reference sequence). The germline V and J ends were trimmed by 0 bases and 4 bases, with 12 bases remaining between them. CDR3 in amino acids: CASSYSRGSGETQYF. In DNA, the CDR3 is TGTGCCAGCAGTTACTCGAGGGGGAGTGGAGAGACCCAGTACTTC.

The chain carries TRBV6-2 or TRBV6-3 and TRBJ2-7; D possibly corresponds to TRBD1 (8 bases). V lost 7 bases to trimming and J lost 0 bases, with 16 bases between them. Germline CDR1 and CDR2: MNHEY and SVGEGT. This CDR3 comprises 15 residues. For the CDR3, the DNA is TGTGCCAGCAAGACAGGGGAGGGGACCTCCTACGAGCAGTACTTC. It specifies CASKTGEGTSYEQYF.